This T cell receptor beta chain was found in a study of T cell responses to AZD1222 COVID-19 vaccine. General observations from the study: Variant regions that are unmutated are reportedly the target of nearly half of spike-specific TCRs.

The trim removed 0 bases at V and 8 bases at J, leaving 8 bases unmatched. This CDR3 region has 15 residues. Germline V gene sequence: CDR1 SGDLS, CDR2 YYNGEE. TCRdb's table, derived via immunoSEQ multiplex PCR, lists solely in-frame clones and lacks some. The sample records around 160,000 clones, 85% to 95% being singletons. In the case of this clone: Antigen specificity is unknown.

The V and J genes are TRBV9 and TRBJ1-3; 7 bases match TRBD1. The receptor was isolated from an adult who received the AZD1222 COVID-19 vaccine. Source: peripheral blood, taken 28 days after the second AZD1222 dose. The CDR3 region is CASSVGRRGSDTIYF. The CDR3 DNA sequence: TGTGCCAGCAGCGTAGGTCGCAGGGGGTCGGACACCATATATTTT.